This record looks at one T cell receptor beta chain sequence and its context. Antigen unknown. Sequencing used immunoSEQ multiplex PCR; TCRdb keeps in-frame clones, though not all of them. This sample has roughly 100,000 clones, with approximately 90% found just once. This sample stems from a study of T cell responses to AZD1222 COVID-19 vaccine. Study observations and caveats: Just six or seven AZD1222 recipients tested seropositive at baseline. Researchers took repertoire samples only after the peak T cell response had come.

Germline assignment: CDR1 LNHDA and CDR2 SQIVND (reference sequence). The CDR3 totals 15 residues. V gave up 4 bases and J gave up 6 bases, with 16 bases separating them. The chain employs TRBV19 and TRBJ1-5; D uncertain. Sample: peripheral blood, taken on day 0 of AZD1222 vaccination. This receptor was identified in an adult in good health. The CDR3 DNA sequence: TGTGCCAGTAGTAAATCCTCAATGTTCGGTCAGCCCCAGCATTTT. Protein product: CASSKSSMFGQPQHF.